This T cell receptor (beta chain) was profiled in a study of cytomegalovirus exposure and HLA in healthy donors. Trimming at V came to 2 bases and at J to 4 bases, leaving 4 bases not matched to a gene. Germline values: CDR1 MGHRA, CDR2 YSYEKL. The CDR3 is 15 amino acids. Points on this clone: Its antigen is as yet unknown.

Repertoires were generated with immunoSEQ multiplex PCR, while TCRdb's copy carries only in-frame clones and drops some. The table has about 150,000 clones, just over 85% seen once. Overall study results and limits: For most TCR sequences rarity was the rule, although some public TCRs occurred in many donors. The authors listed about 170 TCR beta chains as cytomegalovirus-associated.

The rearrangement uses TRBV4-1 and TRBJ1-1; TRBD1 aligns across 10 bases. The clonotype was recovered from a human donor in good health. Sequenced sample: PBMCs. Written as DNA, the CDR3 is TGCGCCAGCAGCCAAAGCTGGACAGGGGGCACTGAAGCTTTCTTT. This codes for CASSQSWTGGTEAFF.